This passage covers 9 T cell receptor beta chains from one sample sequenced in a study of cytomegalovirus exposure and HLA in healthy donors. PCR was performed using 60 Vbeta and 13 Jbeta primers. Data came from immunoSEQ multiplex PCR; TCRdb stores just in-frame clones and leaves some out. Of tens of thousands of clones in the sample, around four fifths were seen once. Sequenced sample: PBMCs. The receptor set was obtained from a male donor in good health and CMV-seropositive.

The chain couples TRBV4-2 to TRBJ1-1; unclear D gene. Trimming removed 1 base at V and 4 bases at J, with 10 bases between. CDR1 LGHNA and CDR2 YNFKEQ come from the germline V gene. The CDR3 spans 14 residues. This chain's CDR3 is CASSQGRGTTEAFF. The DNA for the CDR3 is TGTGCCAGCAGCCAAGGACGGGGTACCACTGAAGCTTTCTTT.

The chain joins TRBV6-5 to TRBJ2-5, with 9 positions matching TRBD1. Looked up from germline, CDR1 is MNHEY and CDR2 is SVGAGI. The junction had 10 bases not matched to a gene; V was cut back by 6 bases and J by 5 bases. CDR3 length equals 15 residues. The CDR3 is CASSPGQGRQETQYF. The DNA for the CDR3 is TGTGCCAGCAGCCCCGGACAGGGGCGACAGGAGACCCAGTACTTC.

The chain employs TRBV6-1 and TRBJ1-2; TRBD1 matches at 7 bases. V dropped 3 bases and J dropped 6; count of bases not matched to a gene: 7. Germline values: CDR1 MNHNS, CDR2 SASEGT. The CDR3 spans 14 residues. CDR3 nucleotides: TGTGCCAGCAGTGATTGGGGCAGGGGGGATGGCTACACCTTC. It is translated as CASSDWGRGDGYTF.

The chain carries TRBV5-4 and TRBJ2-5; D is unresolved. Trimming cost V 0 bases and J 7 bases, with 16 bases left between them. CDR1 SGHNT and CDR2 YYREEE come from the germline V gene (reference sequence). The CDR3 sequence is 15 residues long. CDR3 sequence: CASSLASHTSGTQYF. The CDR3 nucleotides are TGTGCCAGCAGCTTGGCCTCACACACGTCGGGGACCCAGTACTTC. The full variable domain, rest sourced from reference TRBV5-4 and TRBJ2-5, is ETGVTQSPTHLIKTRGQQVTLRCSSQSGHNTVSWYQQALGQGPQFIFQYYREEENGRGNFPPRFSGLQFPNYSSELNVNALELDDSALYLCASSLASHTSGTQYFGPGTRLLVL.

The chain uses TRBV30 and TRBJ2-7; 7 bases line up with TRBD2. Per germline, CDR1 GTSNPN and CDR2 SVGIG (reference sequence). CDR3 size: 15 residues. V shed 3 bases, J shed 5 bases, and the junction held 13 bases outside the gene matches. The CDR3 DNA follows: TGTGCCTGGAGCTCCCCACCGGGTGGGAGGGACGAGCAGTACTTC. Translation: CAWSSPPGGRDEQYF.

The chain employs TRBV4-3 and TRBJ2-2; 8 nucleotides match TRBD1. The germline V gene has CDR1 LGHNA and CDR2 YSLEER. There are 16 residues in the CDR3. V trimming: 1 base; J trimming: 3 bases; junction bases outside the gene matches: 4. The CDR3 DNA reads TGCGCCAGCAGCCAAGTACCAGGGGGCCACACCGGGGAGCTGTTTTTT. As protein: CASSQVPGGHTGELFF.

This rearrangement joins TRBV6-4 to TRBJ2-3; unclear D gene. The V end was cut by 8 bases, the J end by 2 bases, with 14 bases between. Germline V gives CDR1 MRHNA, CDR2 SNTAGT. The CDR3 consists of 14 residues. The CDR3 DNA sequence: TGTGCCAGCCGGCAAACAGTTAACACAGATACGCAGTATTTT. It codes for CASRQTVNTDTQYF.

The chain employs TRBV5-4 and TRBJ1-1, with D possibly being TRBD1 (6 bases). Germline values: CDR1 SGHNT, CDR2 YYREEE (reference sequence). Trimming cost V 4 bases and J 5 bases, with 18 bases left between them. CDR3 length: 15 residues. The CDR3 here is CASSPQGLIGTEAFF. CDR3 nucleotide sequence: TGTGCCAGCAGCCCGCAGGGGCTAATAGGAACTGAAGCTTTCTTT.

This chain links TRBV21-1 with TRBJ1-1; TRBD1 reflects the table's D call only, with no check against the DNA. TRBV21-1 is listed as a pseudogene. This CDR3 is built from 16 residues. CDR3 sequence reads: CASSNVDRGQSTEAFF. CDR3 in DNA: TGTGCCAGCAGCAACGTGGACAGGGGGCAGAGCACTGAAGCTTTCTTT.